These 23 T cell receptor beta chains came from one sample sequenced in a study of T-cell memory formation after mild COVID-19. TCRdb re-derived calls from the 5' RACE reads in MiXCR, one entry per CDR3 protein. The sample carries fewer than 400,000 distinct CDR3 sequences, about 15% recorded once. The sequencing input was PBMCs or a T cell subset sorted from them (not recorded which). The source is a man aged 18-30 years who had mild COVID-19 (a few samples of this study predate the infection). Cell type and time point are not known.

The chain has TRBV2 and TRBJ2-3, with a possible D match to TRBD1 (6 bases). Germline V gene lookup returns CDR1 SNHLY and CDR2 FYNNEI. The CDR3 runs to 15 residues. V lost 6 bases and J lost 3, with 16 bases in between. DNA of the CDR3: TGTGCCAGCAGGCCCCAGGGGCTTCTGACAGATACGCAGTATTTT. Its translation: CASRPQGLLTDTQYF.

This clonotype was recorded a few times. This chain joins TRBV12-3 or TRBV12-4 and TRBJ2-3; 14 bases match TRBD2. Unmatched junction bases numbered 8, after V lost 5 bases and J lost 4 bases. This CDR3 is 17 amino acids long. CDR3 coding DNA: TGTGCCAGCAGTCCCGGACTAGCGGGGGGAGTGGCAGATACGCAGTATTTT. Its translation: CASSPGLAGGVADTQYF.

This clonotype has only a few counts. V is TRBV5-1 and J is TRBJ2-1, with 7 bases that match TRBD1. CDR3 length equals 14 residues. Trimming removed 4 bases from V and 6 bases from J; junction bases left unmatched: 7. CDR1 is SGHRS, CDR2 YFSETQ, per germline. The CDR3, as DNA: TGCGCCAGCAGCGAACGGACAGGTATCAATGAGCAGTTCTTC. It translates to CASSERTGINEQFF.

The chain couples TRBV6-1 to TRBJ1-2; a possible D gene is TRBD1 (6 bases). The CDR3 extends over 17 amino acids. Germline values: CDR1 MNHNS, CDR2 SASEGT. Trimming stripped 1 base from V and 2 bases from J, with 17 bases between. CDR3 sequence reads: CASSEGLNRDSNYGYTF. CDR3 sequence (DNA): TGTGCCAGCAGTGAAGGGCTGAACAGGGACTCAAACTATGGCTACACCTTC.

A few counts support this clonotype. Written as DNA, the CDR3 is TGTGCCAGCAGTGAAGCCCCACAGGGGCCTCAAGAGACCCAGTACTTC. Protein: CASSEAPQGPQETQYF. The chain is built from TRBV6-1 and TRBJ2-5; 7 bases match TRBD1. The junction had 6 bases not matched to a gene; V was cut back by 0 bases and J by 2 bases. The CDR3 is made up of 16 amino acids. Germline lookup yields CDR1 MNHNS and CDR2 SASEGT.

This clonotype was observed many times. The genes are TRBV7-2 and TRBJ2-4, with 7 bases lining up with TRBD1. The CDR3 is 13 amino acids. Looked up from germline, CDR1 is SGHTA and CDR2 is FQGNSA. J lost 8 bases, V lost 3 bases, and 4 bases had no gene match. For the CDR3, the DNA is TGTGCCAGCAGCTTCAACAGGGGAGACATTCAGTACTTC. Translating it yields CASSFNRGDIQYF.

The rearrangement joins TRBV6-2 or TRBV6-3 to TRBJ2-5; D is undetermined. The CDR3 is 15 amino acids. V lost 1 base and J 2 bases, leaving 11 bases between the germline ends. Looked up from germline, CDR1 is MNHEY and CDR2 is SVGEGT. The CDR3 nucleotides are TGTGCCAGCAGTTACTTAGTAAGTGATCAAGAGACCCAGTACTTC. It specifies CASSYLVSDQETQYF.

V is TRBV2 and J is TRBJ2-7; D is unresolved. CDR3 length: 16 amino acids. The germline V and J ends were trimmed by 2 bases and 2 bases, with 16 bases remaining between them. CDR1 is SNHLY, CDR2 FYNNEI, per germline. CDR3 amino acids: CASSERGRLGPYEQYF. The CDR3 DNA reads TGTGCCAGCAGTGAACGAGGCCGCTTGGGTCCCTACGAGCAGTACTTC.

This clonotype was detected a few times. V gene TRBV5-1 combines with J gene TRBJ1-4; 11 bases fit TRBD1. The CDR3 runs 17 residues. Trimming removed 4 bases from V and 6 bases from J; junction bases left unmatched: 11. Germline V CDR1 and CDR2: SGHRS, YFSETQ. CDR3 DNA sequence: TGCGCCAGCAGCGGCAATGCGGGACAGGGGGAGGATGAAAAACTGTTTTTT. It translates to CASSGNAGQGEDEKLFF.

The V and J genes are TRBV12-3 or TRBV12-4 and TRBJ2-5, with 10 bases fitting TRBD2. Trimming removed 3 bases from V and 1 base from J; junction bases left unmatched: 2. This CDR3 has 15 amino acids. The CDR3 region has the DNA TGTGCCAGCAGTTTCAAGCGGGGGGGCCAAGAGACCCAGTACTTC. This translates into CASSFKRGGQETQYF.

The J gene is TRBJ1-1, the V gene TRBV6-5; 8 bases are a match to TRBD1. V gave up 7 bases and J gave up 2 bases; unmatched junction bases: 6. This CDR3 is built from 14 residues. CDR1 MNHEY and CDR2 SVGAGI come from the germline V gene. CDR3 amino acids: CASTPDRVNTEAFF. CDR3 sequence (DNA): TGTGCCAGCACCCCGGACAGGGTCAACACTGAAGCTTTCTTT.

This clonotype appeared a few times. V is TRBV7-2 and J is TRBJ2-2; a possible D gene is TRBD1 (5 bases). The CDR3 is 14 residues long. Germline CDR1 reads SGHTA; CDR2 reads FQGNSA. Trimming removed 8 bases at V and 2 bases at J, with 12 bases between. CDR3 DNA: TGTGCCAGCGGAAAGGACACAAACACCGGGGAGCTGTTTTTT. Protein: CASGKDTNTGELFF.

The rearrangement uses TRBV12-3 or TRBV12-4 and TRBJ2-5; 8 bases are a match to TRBD2. Germline trimming cut 3 bases from V and 5 bases from J; bases unmatched to any gene: 8. The CDR3 runs 15 residues. CDR3 region: CASSLESGGSETQYF. CDR3 nucleotides: TGTGCCAGCAGTTTGGAAAGCGGGGGATCGGAGACCCAGTACTTC.

Only a few counts were recorded for this clonotype. The rearrangement joins TRBV27 to TRBJ2-1; TRBD1 might be the D (6 bases). Trimming removed 4 bases at V and 3 bases at J, with 10 bases between. There are 14 residues in the CDR3. CDR1 MNHEY and CDR2 SMNVEV come from the germline V gene (reference sequence). For the CDR3, the DNA is TGTGCCAGCAGTTCCCTGACAGGCTACAATGAGCAGTTCTTC. Residues: CASSSLTGYNEQFF.

This clonotype was observed a handful of times. This chain joins TRBV6-5 and TRBJ2-7, with 8 bases identical to TRBD1. CDR3 size: 14 residues. V lost 5 bases, J lost 3 bases, and 6 bases stayed unmatched. The germline V gene encodes CDR1 MNHEY and CDR2 SVGAGI. The CDR3 DNA follows: TGTGCCAGCAGTCCCCGGACAGGGATCTACGAGCAGTACTTC. It codes for CASSPRTGIYEQYF.

In its sample, this clonotype was seen a few times. The rearrangement uses TRBV5-1 and TRBJ2-5; 7 positions agree with TRBD1. The junction had 6 bases not matched to a gene; V was cut back by 4 bases and J by 6 bases. The CDR3 runs to 13 residues. The germline CDR1 and CDR2 sequences are SGHRS and YFSETQ. In nucleotides, the CDR3 is TGCGCCAGCAGCGGGGACAGTCGGAAGACCCAGTACTTC. It codes for CASSGDSRKTQYF.

This clonotype was detected a few times. The chain carries TRBV7-8 and TRBJ2-2; 8 bases are a match to TRBD2. CDR1 is SGHVS and CDR2 is FQNEAQ in the germline V gene. CDR3 length equals 18 residues. Losses at the gene ends were 1 base for V and 0 bases for J; bases not matched to a gene: 7. The DNA of the CDR3 is TGTGCCAGCAGCTTAGGTGCGGGGGGCTATCCGAACACCGGGGAGCTGTTTTTT. The encoded protein is CASSLGAGGYPNTGELFF.

V is TRBV4-1 and J is TRBJ2-1; 11 bases are shared with TRBD1. Germline V gene sequence: CDR1 MGHRA, CDR2 YSYEKL. The CDR3 runs to 17 residues. V dropped 0 bases and J dropped 5; count of bases not matched to a gene: 6. This CDR3 reads CASSQDVGQGGNNEQFF. The CDR3 nucleotides are TGCGCCAGCAGCCAAGATGTGGGACAGGGGGGGAACAATGAGCAGTTCTTC.

V is TRBV20-1 and J is TRBJ2-5, with 7 bases that match TRBD2. The V gene end was trimmed by 5 bases and the J gene end by 1 base; junction bases not matched to a gene: 10. CDR3 length equals 15 residues. CDR1 DFQATT and CDR2 SNEGSKA come from the germline V gene (reference sequence). The CDR3 spells CSAAPTSRAQETQYF. CDR3 coding DNA: TGCAGTGCTGCCCCGACTAGCAGGGCCCAAGAGACCCAGTACTTC.

This clonotype was seen at least ten times. The V and J genes are TRBV12-3 or TRBV12-4 and TRBJ1-1; TRBD1 might be the D (5 bases). V lost 6 bases and J 1 base, leaving 9 bases between the germline ends. The CDR3 covers 13 residues. As DNA, the CDR3 is TGTGCCAGCAGGAGTGGGACGAACACTGAAGCTTTCTTT. Its protein is CASRSGTNTEAFF.

The rearrangement uses TRBV6-5 and TRBJ1-1; D remains ambiguous. Trimming stripped 0 bases from V and 1 base from J, with 9 bases between. Germline V CDR1 and CDR2: MNHEY, SVGAGI. The CDR3 contains 15 residues. DNA of the CDR3: TGTGCCAGCAGTTACTCCGGGCGCAGGAACACTGAAGCTTTCTTT. Translated, it gives CASSYSGRRNTEAFF.

V is TRBV4-1 and J is TRBJ1-3; D may be TRBD1 (6 bases). The ends were cut back, 1 base at V and 0 bases at J, with 10 bases in the middle. The germline CDR1 and CDR2 sequences are MGHRA and YSYEKL. This CDR3 spans 16 amino acids. DNA of the CDR3: TGCGCCAGCAGCCAAGGAGGGGGACTCTCTGGAAACACCATATATTTT. This encodes CASSQGGGLSGNTIYF.

V gene TRBV7-3 combines with J gene TRBJ1-5, with D maybe TRBD1 (6 bases). Germline-derived CDR1 and CDR2 are SGHTA and FQGTGA. V gave up 5 bases and J gave up 5 bases, with 10 bases separating them. This CDR3 has 13 amino acids. This CDR3 is CASSQDSYQPQHF. CDR3 nucleotide sequence: TGTGCCAGCAGCCAGGACAGCTATCAGCCCCAGCATTTT. Full variable domain (missing parts from reference TRBV7-3 and TRBJ1-5): GAGVSQTPSNKVTEKGKYVELRCDPISGHTALYWYRQSLGQGPEFLIYFQGTGAADDSGLPNDRFFAVRPEGSVSTLKIQRTERGDSAVYLCASSQDSYQPQHFGDGTRLSIL.